This T cell receptor (beta chain) is from a study of Ad26.COV2.S vaccination and SARS-CoV-2 variants. Treatment here: 19 received Ad26.COV2.S at low or high dose, single or two shots; a few received placebo; per-sample allocation not given. Day 63 after the first injection of vaccine or placebo was the sampling time. Measured with immunoSEQ multiplex PCR; TCRdb has only the in-frame clones, and not every one. The sample has 250,000 or so clones; around 88% are singletons. The CDR3 consists of 12 residues. Trimming shortened V by 4 bases and J by 3 bases, and 6 bases separated the two germline ends. The germline V gene has CDR1 SEHNR and CDR2 FQNEAQ (reference sequence).

The sample here was peripheral blood, taken in a trial of Ad26.COV2.S vaccine versus placebo. The TCR comes from a person aged 18-65 years who received the Ad26.COV2.S COVID-19 vaccine or a placebo. The V gene is TRBV7-9, the J gene TRBJ1-2; D is undetermined. CDR3 bases: TGTGCCAGCAGCTCTGGAGACTATGGCTACACCTTC. It codes for CASSSGDYGYTF.